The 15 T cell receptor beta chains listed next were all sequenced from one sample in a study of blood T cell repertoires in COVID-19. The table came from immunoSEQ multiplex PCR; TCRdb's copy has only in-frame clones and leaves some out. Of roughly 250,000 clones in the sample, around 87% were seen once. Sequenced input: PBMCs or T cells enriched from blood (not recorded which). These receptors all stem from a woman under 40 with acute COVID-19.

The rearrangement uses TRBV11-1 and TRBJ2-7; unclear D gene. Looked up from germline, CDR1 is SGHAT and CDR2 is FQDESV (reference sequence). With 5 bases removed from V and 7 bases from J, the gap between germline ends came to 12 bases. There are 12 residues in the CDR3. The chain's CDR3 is CASSSRSREQYF. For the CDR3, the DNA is TGTGCCAGCAGCAGCCGTTCAAGAGAGCAGTACTTC.

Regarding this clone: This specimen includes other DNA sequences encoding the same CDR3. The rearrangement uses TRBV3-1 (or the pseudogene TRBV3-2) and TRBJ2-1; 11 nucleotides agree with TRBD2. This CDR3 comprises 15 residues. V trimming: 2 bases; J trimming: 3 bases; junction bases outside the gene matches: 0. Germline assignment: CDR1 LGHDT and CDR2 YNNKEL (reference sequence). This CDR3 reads CASSQTSGSYNEQFF. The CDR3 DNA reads TGTGCCAGCAGCCAAACTAGCGGGAGCTACAATGAGCAGTTCTTC.

The CDR3 sequence: CASSLDPGNSPLHF. The CDR3 region has the DNA TGTGCCAGCAGCTTAGACCCCGGTAATTCACCCCTCCACTTT. This rearrangement joins TRBV7-9 to TRBJ1-6; D is unresolved. The CDR3 totals 14 residues. V was trimmed by 1 base and J by 6 bases, leaving 7 bases between them. Germline CDR1 is SEHNR and CDR2 is FQNEAQ (reference sequence). The whole variable domain, remainder taken from reference TRBV7-9 and TRBJ1-6, is DTGVSQNPRHKITKRGQNVTFRCDPISEHNRLYWYRQTLGQGPEFLTYFQNEAQLEKSRLLSDRFSAERPKGSFSTLEIQRTEQGDSAMYLCASSLDPGNSPLHFGNGTRLTVT.

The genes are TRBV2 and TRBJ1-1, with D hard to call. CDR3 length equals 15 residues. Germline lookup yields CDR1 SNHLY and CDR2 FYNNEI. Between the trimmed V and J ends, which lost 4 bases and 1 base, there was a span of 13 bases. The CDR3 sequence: CASSVSLQKNTEAFF. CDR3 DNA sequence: TGTGCCAGCAGTGTGAGTTTACAGAAGAACACTGAAGCTTTCTTT.

Here the CDR3 DNA reads TGTGCCAGCAGGTGGACTAGCGCGTCCTACGAGCAGTACTTC. This gives the protein CASRWTSASYEQYF. The rearrangement uses TRBV28 and TRBJ2-7; TRBD2 aligns across 9 bases. V lost 6 bases, J lost 1 base, and 4 bases stayed unmatched. Germline CDR1 and CDR2: MDHEN and SYDVKM. The CDR3 spans 14 residues.

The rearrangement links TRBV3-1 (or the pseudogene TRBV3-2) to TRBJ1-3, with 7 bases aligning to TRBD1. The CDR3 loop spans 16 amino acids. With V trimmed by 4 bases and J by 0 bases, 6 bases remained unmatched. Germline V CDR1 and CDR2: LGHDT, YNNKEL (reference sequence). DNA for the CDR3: TGTGCCAGCAGCCTTAGGGACAGATCCTCTGGAAACACCATATATTTT. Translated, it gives CASSLRDRSSGNTIYF.

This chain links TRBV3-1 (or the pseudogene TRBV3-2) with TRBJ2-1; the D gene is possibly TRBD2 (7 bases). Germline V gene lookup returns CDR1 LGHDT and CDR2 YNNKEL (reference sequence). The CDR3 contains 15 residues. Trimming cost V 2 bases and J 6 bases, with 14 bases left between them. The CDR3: CASSQLFGGANEQFF. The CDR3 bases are TGTGCCAGCAGCCAATTGTTTGGGGGGGCCAATGAGCAGTTCTTC.

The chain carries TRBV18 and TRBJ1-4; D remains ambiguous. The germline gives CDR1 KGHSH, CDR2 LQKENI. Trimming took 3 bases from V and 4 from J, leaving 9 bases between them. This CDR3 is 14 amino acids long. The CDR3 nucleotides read TGTGCCAGCTCACCCCCCCGGGATAATGAAAAACTGTTTTTT. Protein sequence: CASSPPRDNEKLFF.

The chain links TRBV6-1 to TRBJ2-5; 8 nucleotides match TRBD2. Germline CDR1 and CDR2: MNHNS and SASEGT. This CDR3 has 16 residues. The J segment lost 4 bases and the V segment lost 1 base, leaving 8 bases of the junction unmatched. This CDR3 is CASSEVGGSGGETQYF. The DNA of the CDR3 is TGTGCCAGCAGTGAAGTAGGCGGAAGCGGGGGAGAGACCCAGTACTTC.

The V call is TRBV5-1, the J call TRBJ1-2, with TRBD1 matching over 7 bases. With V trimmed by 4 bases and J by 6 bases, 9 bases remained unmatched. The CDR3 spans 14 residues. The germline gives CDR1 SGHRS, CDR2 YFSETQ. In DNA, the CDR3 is TGCGCCAGCAGCATATTGGACAGGAGGGATGGCTACACCTTC. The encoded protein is CASSILDRRDGYTF.

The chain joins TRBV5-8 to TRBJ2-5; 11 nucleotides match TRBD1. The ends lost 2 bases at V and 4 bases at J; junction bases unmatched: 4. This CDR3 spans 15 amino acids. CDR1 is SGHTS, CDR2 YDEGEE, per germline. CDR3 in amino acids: CASSFGQGAIETQYF. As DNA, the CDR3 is TGTGCCAGCAGCTTCGGACAGGGGGCGATAGAGACCCAGTACTTC.

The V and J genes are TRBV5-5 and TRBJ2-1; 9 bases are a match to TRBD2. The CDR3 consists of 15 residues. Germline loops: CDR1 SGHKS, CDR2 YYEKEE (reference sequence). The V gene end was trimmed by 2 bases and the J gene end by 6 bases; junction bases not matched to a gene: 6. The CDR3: CASSFSGSRSNEQFF. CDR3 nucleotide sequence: TGTGCCAGCAGCTTTAGCGGGAGTAGGTCCAATGAGCAGTTCTTC.

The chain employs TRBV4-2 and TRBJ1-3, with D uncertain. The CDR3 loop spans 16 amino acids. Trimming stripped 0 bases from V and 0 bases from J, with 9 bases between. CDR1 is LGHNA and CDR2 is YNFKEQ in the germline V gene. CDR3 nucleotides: TGTGCCAGCAGCCAAGAATTGTCGTACTCTGGAAACACCATATATTTT. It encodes CASSQELSYSGNTIYF.

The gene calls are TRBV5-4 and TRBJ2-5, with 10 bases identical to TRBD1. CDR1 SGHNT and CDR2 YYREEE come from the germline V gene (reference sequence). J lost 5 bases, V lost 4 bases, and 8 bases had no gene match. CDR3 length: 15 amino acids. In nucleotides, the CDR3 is TGTGCCAGCAGCGGCGTGGGACAGGGGATCGAGACCCAGTACTTC. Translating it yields CASSGVGQGIETQYF.

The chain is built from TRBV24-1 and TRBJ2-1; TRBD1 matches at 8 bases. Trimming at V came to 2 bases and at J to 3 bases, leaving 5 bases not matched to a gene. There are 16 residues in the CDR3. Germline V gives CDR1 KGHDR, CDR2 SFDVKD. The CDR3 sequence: CATSDSGTGDYNEQFF. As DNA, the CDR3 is TGTGCCACCAGTGATTCCGGGACAGGAGACTACAATGAGCAGTTCTTC.